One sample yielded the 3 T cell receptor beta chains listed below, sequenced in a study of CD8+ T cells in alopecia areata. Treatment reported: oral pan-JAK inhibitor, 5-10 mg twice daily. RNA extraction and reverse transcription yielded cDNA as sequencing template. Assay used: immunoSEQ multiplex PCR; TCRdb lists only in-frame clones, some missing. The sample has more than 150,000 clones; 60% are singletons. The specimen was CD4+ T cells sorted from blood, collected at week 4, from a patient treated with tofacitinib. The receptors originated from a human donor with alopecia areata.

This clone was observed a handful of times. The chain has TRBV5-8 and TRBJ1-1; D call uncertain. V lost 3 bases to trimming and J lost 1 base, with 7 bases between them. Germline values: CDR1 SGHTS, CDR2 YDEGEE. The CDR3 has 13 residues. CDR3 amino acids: CASSSPWNTEAFF. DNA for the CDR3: TGTGCCAGCAGCTCTCCGTGGAACACTGAAGCTTTCTTT.

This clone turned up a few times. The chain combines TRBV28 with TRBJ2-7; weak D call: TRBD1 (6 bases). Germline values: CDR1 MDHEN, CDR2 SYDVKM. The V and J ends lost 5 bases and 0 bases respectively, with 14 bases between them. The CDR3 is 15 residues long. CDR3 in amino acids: CASSPSGEGSYEQYF. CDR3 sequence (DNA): TGTGCCAGCAGTCCATCAGGGGAAGGCTCCTACGAGCAGTACTTC.

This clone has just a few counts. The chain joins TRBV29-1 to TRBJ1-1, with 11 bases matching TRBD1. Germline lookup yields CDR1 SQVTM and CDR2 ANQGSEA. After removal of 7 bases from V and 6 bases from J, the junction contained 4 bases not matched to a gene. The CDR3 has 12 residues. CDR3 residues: CSAAGQGAEAFF. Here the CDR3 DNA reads TGCAGCGCCGCGGGACAGGGGGCTGAAGCTTTCTTT.